These 31 T cell receptor beta chains originate from one sample sequenced in a study of early T cells in non-severe SARS-CoV-2 infection. TCRdb re-derived calls from the 5' RACE reads in MiXCR, one entry per CDR3 protein. The repertoire includes roughly 100,000 distinct CDR3 sequences, less than 15% of them detected once, and 6% to 7% sits in the top ten. Sequencing was carried out using whole blood. These receptors all stem from an adult who was a healthcare worker with PCR-confirmed SARS-CoV-2 infection or an uninfected control (not recorded which).

This clonotype was counted at least ten times. This chain joins TRBV5-1 and TRBJ2-7; perhaps TRBD2 as D (6 bases). Trimming removed 0 bases at V and 3 bases at J, with 13 bases between. CDR3 size: 15 residues. Germline CDR1 SGHRS, CDR2 YFSETQ. The CDR3 bases are TGCGCCAGCAGCTTGGGGGACTCGGGGGACTACGAGCAGTACTTC. Amino acid sequence: CASSLGDSGDYEQYF.

The sample holds many counts of this clonotype. J is TRBJ2-1 and V is TRBV7-3; 10 nucleotides align to TRBD2. Germline trimming cut 5 bases from V and 7 bases from J; bases unmatched to any gene: 8. Germline-derived CDR1 and CDR2 are SGHTA and FQGTGA. CDR3 length: 15 amino acids. The CDR3 bases are TGTGCCAGCAGCCCTCTAGCGGGGGATTCTAATGAGCAGTTCTTC. It encodes CASSPLAGDSNEQFF.

As for this clonotype: This sequence may be a read error, since a much larger clone differs from it by one base. The chain has TRBV18 and TRBJ2-1; D may be TRBD1 (6 bases). Germline V lookup: CDR1 KGHSH, CDR2 LQKENI. This CDR3 is built from 17 residues. CDR3 residues: CASSSPLHRTAYNEQFF. The CDR3 DNA follows: TGTGCCAGCTCATCACCTCTGCATAGGACAGCTTACAATGAGCAGTTCTTC.

This chain joins TRBV5-1 and TRBJ2-7, with a tentative D call TRBD1 (6 bases). This CDR3 has 11 amino acids. V dropped 9 bases and J dropped 8 bases, with 15 bases sitting between them. Germline-derived CDR1 and CDR2 are SGHRS and YFSETQ. CDR3 nucleotides: TGCGCCACCACTATGGGGGACAAGCAGTACTTC. Translated: CATTMGDKQYF.

The CDR3 here is CSADLAGRGLRDTQYF. CDR3 nucleotides: TGCAGTGCAGACTTAGCGGGTAGGGGACTCAGAGATACGCAGTATTTT. The chain recombines TRBV20-1 with TRBJ2-3; TRBD2 matches at 7 bases. The CDR3 has 16 residues. Germline lookup yields CDR1 DFQATT and CDR2 SNEGSKA (reference sequence). With V trimmed by 6 bases and J by 5 bases, 17 bases remained unmatched.

This chain connects TRBV20-1 to TRBJ1-1, with D tentatively TRBD1 (5 bases). The CDR3 runs 12 residues. Trimming took 3 bases from V and 1 from J, leaving 6 bases between them. In germline, CDR1 is DFQATT, CDR2 SNEGSKA (reference sequence). The CDR3 DNA is TGCAGTGCTAGGGGGGAGAACACTGAAGCTTTCTTT. Translation: CSARGENTEAFF.

The chain employs TRBV7-9 and TRBJ1-2, with a tentative D call TRBD1 (6 bases). The CDR3 loop spans 14 amino acids. Germline lookup yields CDR1 SEHNR and CDR2 FQNEAQ (reference sequence). The V end was cut by 1 base, the J end by 3 bases, with 9 bases between. Here the CDR3 DNA reads TGTGCCAGCAGCTTAGAGACAGGTTACTATGGCTACACCTTC. Encoded protein: CASSLETGYYGYTF.

This clonotype was detected only a few times. This sequence joins TRBV6-2 or TRBV6-3 and TRBJ2-3; 14 bases match TRBD2. There are 18 residues in the CDR3. Trimming removed 3 bases from V and 1 base from J; junction bases left unmatched: 6. Germline V CDR1 and CDR2: MNHEY, SVGEGT. Here the CDR3 reads CASSYLGTSGSGTDTQYF. The CDR3 nucleotides read TGTGCCAGCAGTTATCTTGGGACTAGCGGGAGTGGCACAGATACGCAGTATTTT.

This clonotype was observed at least ten times. The rearrangement joins TRBV20-1 to TRBJ2-7; D gene unclear. Germline V gene sequence: CDR1 DFQATT, CDR2 SNEGSKA (reference sequence). The CDR3 is 12 residues long. The V and J ends lost 3 bases and 3 bases respectively, with 9 bases between them. The CDR3 DNA reads as TGCAGTGCTAGTGACGAAGGCTACGAGCAGTACTTC. Amino acid sequence: CSASDEGYEQYF.

A few counts support this clonotype. This sequence joins TRBV2 and TRBJ2-7; D perhaps matches TRBD1 (6 bases). The ends were cut back, 9 bases at V and 2 bases at J, with 11 bases in the middle. Germline V gene data show CDR1 as SNHLY and CDR2 as FYNNEI. The CDR3 is made up of 12 amino acids. The CDR3 DNA is TGTGCCAGTCATAGGACAGCCTACGAGCAGTACTTC. Protein: CASHRTAYEQYF. Full variable domain (outside the CDR3, taken from reference TRBV2 and TRBJ2-7): EPEVTQTPSHQVTQMGQEVILRCVPISNHLYFYWYRQILGQKVEFLVSFYNNEISEKSEIFDDQFSVERPDGSNFTLKIRSTKLEDSAMYFCASHRTAYEQYFGPGTRLTVT.

This clonotype was seen only a few times. The J gene is TRBJ2-7, the V gene TRBV2, with D perhaps matching TRBD2 (5 bases). V dropped 7 bases and J dropped 2 bases, with 6 bases sitting between them. Per germline, CDR1 SNHLY and CDR2 FYNNEI. The CDR3 spans 11 residues. CDR3 DNA sequence: TGTGCCAGCAAGGGAGCCTACGAGCAGTACTTC. Protein product: CASKGAYEQYF.

This clonotype has at least ten counts. The chain links TRBV10-3 to TRBJ1-1; TRBD1 matches 11 bases. The CDR3 covers 15 residues. With 3 bases clipped from V and 5 bases from J, the junction kept 5 bases outside the gene matches. Germline-derived CDR1 and CDR2 are ENHRY and SYGVKD. CDR3 sequence reads: CAISEGTGGWTEAFF. CDR3 DNA sequence: TGTGCCATCAGTGAAGGGACAGGGGGTTGGACTGAAGCTTTCTTT.

The table lists this clonotype with a few counts. This sequence joins TRBV7-9 and TRBJ2-3; D may be TRBD2 (6 bases). CDR1 is SEHNR, CDR2 FQNEAQ, per germline (reference sequence). CDR3 size: 17 residues. V lost 5 bases to trimming and J lost 0 bases, with 18 bases between them. The CDR3: CASSHGGAAPSTDTQYF. CDR3 DNA sequence: TGTGCCAGCAGCCACGGGGGAGCGGCCCCTAGCACAGATACGCAGTATTTT.

This clonotype was observed a few times. This sequence joins TRBV9 and TRBJ1-4; TRBD1 aligns across 10 bases. The V gene end was trimmed by 6 bases and the J gene end by 4 bases; junction bases not matched to a gene: 3. Germline lookup yields CDR1 SGDLS and CDR2 YYNGEE. CDR3 size: 14 residues. CDR3 coding DNA: TGTGCCAGCACCAGGGACAGGGGTAATGAAAAACTGTTTTTT. It codes for CASTRDRGNEKLFF.

This clonotype has a count of ten or more. The chain employs TRBV10-3 and TRBJ2-1, with TRBD2 identical over 8 bases. The germline CDR1 and CDR2 sequences are ENHRY and SYGVKD. The CDR3 loop spans 19 amino acids. Unmatched junction bases numbered 18, after V lost 5 bases and J lost 3 bases. CDR3 coding DNA: TGTGCCATCAGTCTACCCCGCCCCGGCGGGGGGAAATACTACAATGAGCAGTTCTTC. It codes for CAISLPRPGGGKYYNEQFF.

The sample holds a few counts of this clonotype. This chain joins TRBV12-5 and TRBJ2-1, with TRBD2 identical over 12 bases. Germline trimming cut 0 bases from V and 10 bases from J; bases unmatched to any gene: 7. Germline V gene data show CDR1 as LGHNT and CDR2 as FRNRAP. The CDR3 extends over 16 amino acids. The CDR3 nucleotides are TGTGCTAGTGGTTTGGTCGCTAGCGGGAGGGCGAACGAGCAGTTCTTC. This gives the protein CASGLVASGRANEQFF. Based on the CDR3 plus reference TRBV12-5 and TRBJ2-1, the full variable domain is DARVTQTPRHKVTEMGQEVTMRCQPILGHNTVFWYRQTMMQGLELLAYFRNRAPLDDSGMPKDRFSAEMPDATLATLKIQPSEPRDSAVYFCASGLVASGRANEQFFGPGTRLTVL.

In this sample, this clonotype turned up a few times. The CDR3 DNA follows: TGCAGCGCCGAGGGACAGGGGGCCCATGGAAACACCATATATTTT. Its translation is CSAEGQGAHGNTIYF. This chain uses TRBV29-1 with TRBJ1-3; 12 bases agree with TRBD1. V was pared by 7 bases and J by 3 bases, with 7 bases of the junction left unmatched. Per germline, CDR1 SQVTM and CDR2 ANQGSEA. This CDR3 spans 15 amino acids. Full variable domain (remainder filled in from reference TRBV29-1 and TRBJ1-3): SAVISQKPSRDICQRGTSLTIQCQVDSQVTMMFWYRQQPGQSLTLIATANQGSEATYESGFVIDKFPISRPNLTFSTLTVSNMSPEDSSIYLCSAEGQGAHGNTIYFGEGSWLTVV.

This clonotype occurred many times. The V call is TRBV18, the J call TRBJ1-1, with D unclear. Trimming shortened V by 5 bases and J by 2 bases, and 9 bases separated the two germline ends. Germline V gene data show CDR1 as KGHSH and CDR2 as LQKENI. The CDR3 runs to 13 residues. CDR3 loop: CASSRQANTEAFF. The DNA for the CDR3 is TGTGCCAGCTCAAGGCAAGCCAACACTGAAGCTTTCTTT.

This clonotype was detected many times. This sequence joins TRBV27 and TRBJ1-1, with D hard to call. CDR1 is MNHEY, CDR2 SMNVEV, per germline (reference sequence). Between the trimmed V and J ends, which lost 1 base and 0 bases, there was a span of 3 bases. The CDR3 has 13 residues. CDR3 coding DNA: TGTGCCAGCAGTTTATATATGAACACTGAAGCTTTCTTT. It encodes CASSLYMNTEAFF.

This clonotype has ten or more counts. The chain carries TRBV5-1 and TRBJ1-5; D call uncertain. Per the germline V gene, CDR1 is SGHRS and CDR2 is YFSETQ. V was cut by 3 bases and J by 0 bases, with 7 bases left in between. The CDR3 has 14 amino acids. CDR3 amino acids: CASSSGDSNQPQHF. In DNA, the CDR3 is TGCGCCAGCAGCTCCGGAGATAGCAATCAGCCCCAGCATTTT.

This clonotype was seen more than once but under ten times. This rearrangement joins TRBV7-6 to TRBJ2-1; TRBD2 agrees at 13 bases. The germline gives CDR1 SGHVS, CDR2 FNYEAQ. This CDR3 region has 15 residues. V dropped 4 bases and J dropped 7; count of bases not matched to a gene: 4. CDR3 in amino acids: CASSSGLAGLNEQFF. Here the CDR3 DNA reads TGTGCCAGCAGCTCGGGACTAGCGGGGCTAAATGAGCAGTTCTTC.

This clonotype was seen many times. This chain joins TRBV2 and TRBJ2-5; 12 bases are shared with TRBD2. CDR3 length: 13 amino acids. V trimming: 10 bases; J trimming: 2 bases; junction bases outside the gene matches: 2. The V gene's germline CDR1 is SNHLY and CDR2 FYNNEI. Here the CDR3 DNA reads TGTGCCACTGGGACTAGCGGGCAAGAGACCCAGTACTTC. As protein: CATGTSGQETQYF.

This clonotype has more than one count but fewer than ten. The V call is TRBV3-1, the J call TRBJ2-7, with 12 nucleotides matching TRBD1. Germline-derived CDR1 and CDR2 are LGHDT and YNNKEL (reference sequence). The junction had 3 bases not matched to a gene; V was cut back by 1 base and J by 5 bases. The CDR3 runs 15 residues. In DNA form, the CDR3 reads TGTGCCAGCAGCCAAGCCGGGACAGGGGGCAACGAGCAGTACTTC. This gives the protein CASSQAGTGGNEQYF.

This sequence joins TRBV28 and TRBJ2-7; D is unclear. The CDR3 consists of 12 residues. Looked up from germline, CDR1 is MDHEN and CDR2 is SYDVKM. V was cut by 6 bases and J by 4 bases, with 10 bases left in between. CDR3 in DNA: TGTGCCAGCAGAGGAACAGCTTACGAGCAGTACTTC. Translated, it gives CASRGTAYEQYF.

This clonotype was seen ten or more times. The genes are TRBV7-8 and TRBJ2-3, with 11 bases that match TRBD2. The V gene's germline CDR1 is SGHVS and CDR2 FQNEAQ. CDR3 size: 16 residues. The V gene end was trimmed by 5 bases and the J gene end by 4 bases; junction bases not matched to a gene: 8. The CDR3 DNA is TGTGCCAGCAGCCCTCAAAGACTAGCGGGACCAGATACGCAGTATTTT. It is translated as CASSPQRLAGPDTQYF.

CDR3 protein: CSASTLDRAHEQYF. DNA of the CDR3: TGCAGTGCTAGTACCCTAGACAGGGCACACGAGCAGTACTTC. V gene TRBV20-1 combines with J gene TRBJ2-7; TRBD1 matches 7 bases. V was clipped by 3 bases and J by 5 bases; unmatched bases: 10. Germline V lookup: CDR1 DFQATT, CDR2 SNEGSKA (reference sequence). The CDR3 sequence is 14 residues long.

The chain combines TRBV13 with TRBJ2-7, with D perhaps matching TRBD1 or TRBD2 (5 bases each). Germline V gives CDR1 PRHDT, CDR2 FYEKMQ (reference sequence). This CDR3 is built from 17 residues. V was clipped by 2 bases and J by 2 bases, with 19 bases between them. This CDR3 reads CASSLWSSGTDPYEQYF. The DNA of the CDR3 is TGTGCCAGCAGCTTATGGTCCTCGGGGACGGATCCCTACGAGCAGTACTTC.

This clonotype was observed at least ten times. The chain joins TRBV28 to TRBJ2-7, with D possibly called TRBD1 or TRBD2 (7 bases each). This CDR3 has 14 amino acids. Germline V lookup: CDR1 MDHEN, CDR2 SYDVKM. Trimming removed 8 bases from V and 2 bases from J, with 16 bases in between. The CDR3 nucleotides read TGTGCCAGCTCCCCAGGGGGAGGGCCCTACGAGCAGTACTTC. Translation gives CASSPGGGPYEQYF. Based on the CDR3 plus reference TRBV28 and TRBJ2-7, the full variable domain is DVKVTQSSRYLVKRTGEKVFLECVQDMDHENMFWYRQDPGLGLRLIYFSYDVKMKEKGDIPEGYSVSREKKERFSLILESASTNQTSMYLCASSPGGGPYEQYFGPGTRLTVT.

This sequence joins TRBV29-1 and TRBJ2-7; no definite D call. Germline V gene sequence: CDR1 SQVTM, CDR2 ANQGSEA. The V end lost 7 bases, the J end lost 5 bases, and 12 bases lay between the germline ends. The CDR3 loop spans 11 amino acids. The CDR3 DNA sequence: TGCAGCGCGCGAAGTGGGGACGAGCAGTACTTC. Translating it yields CSARSGDEQYF.

This clonotype was seen at least ten times. V usage is TRBV28 and J usage is TRBJ1-6; no firm D call. The CDR3 is 16 amino acids. Germline V lookup: CDR1 MDHEN, CDR2 SYDVKM. Trimming removed 5 bases at V and 6 bases at J, with 17 bases between. The CDR3 DNA reads TGTGCCAGCAGTCCACCTAGATCGGATTTTAATTCACCCCTCCACTTT. Its protein product is CASSPPRSDFNSPLHF.

Ten or more counts support this clonotype. The chain carries TRBV12-3 or TRBV12-4 and TRBJ2-1; 14 bases fit TRBD2. This CDR3 comprises 15 residues. Trimming took 5 bases from V and 7 from J; bases not matched to a gene: 4. The CDR3 coding sequence is TGTGCCAGCAGTCCGGGACTAGCGGGAGAGAATGAGCAGTTCTTC. Residues: CASSPGLAGENEQFF.